This T cell receptor beta chain was sequenced in a study of response to subunit inactivated influenza vaccine. Using its own MiXCR run on the RT-PCR reads, TCRdb lists one record per CDR3 protein. Of approximately 700,000 distinct CDR3 sequences in the sample, 15% to 19% were seen once. With V trimmed by 5 bases and J by 5 bases, 8 bases remained unmatched. Germline lookup yields CDR1 SGHAT and CDR2 FQNNGV. There are 15 residues in the CDR3. The material was PBMCs from blood, obtained 12 days after vaccination. This clonotype originated in a man between 50 and 59 years old who received an inactivated influenza vaccine. This chain uses TRBV11-2 with TRBJ2-1; 8 bases align to TRBD2. Written as DNA, the CDR3 is TGTGCCAGCAGCCCGTGGGGGACTAGAGACAATGAGCAGTTCTTC. Translated: CASSPWGTRDNEQFF.